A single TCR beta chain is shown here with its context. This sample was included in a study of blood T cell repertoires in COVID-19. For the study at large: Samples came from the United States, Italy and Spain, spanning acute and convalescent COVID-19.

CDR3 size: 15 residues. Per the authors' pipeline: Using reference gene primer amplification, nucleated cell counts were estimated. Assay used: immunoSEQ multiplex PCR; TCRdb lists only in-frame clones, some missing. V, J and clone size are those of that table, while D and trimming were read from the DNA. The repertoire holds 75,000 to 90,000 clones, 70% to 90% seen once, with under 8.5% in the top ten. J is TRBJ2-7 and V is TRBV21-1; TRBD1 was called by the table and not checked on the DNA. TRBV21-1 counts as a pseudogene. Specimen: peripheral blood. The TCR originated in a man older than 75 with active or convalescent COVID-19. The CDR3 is CASSMGQAGRYEQYV. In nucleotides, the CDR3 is TGTGCCAGCAGCATGGGACAGGCGGGCCGGTACGAGCAGTACGTC.